The 8 T cell receptor beta chains listed next were all sequenced from one sample in a study of blood T cell repertoires in COVID-19. Some clones are missing from TCRdb's copy, which holds only in-frame ones; the method was immunoSEQ multiplex PCR. This table holds some 97,000 clones, approximately 86% found once. The sequencing input was peripheral blood. The receptors stem from a woman aged 60-75 years with acute or convalescent COVID-19.

V is TRBV30 and J is TRBJ2-7; D possibly corresponds to TRBD2 (5 bases). The CDR3 has 16 residues. V was shortened by 0 bases and J by 0 bases, with 15 bases between the two germline ends. CDR1 GTSNPN and CDR2 SVGIG come from the germline V gene (reference sequence). CDR3 sequence: CAWSVMSIGSSYEQYF. The CDR3 DNA reads as TGTGCCTGGAGTGTGATGAGCATTGGGAGCTCCTACGAGCAGTACTTC.

This sequence joins TRBV6-5 and TRBJ2-2; a possible D gene is TRBD2 (6 bases). Trimming stripped 6 bases from V and 8 bases from J, with 19 bases between. The CDR3 runs to 15 residues. Germline CDR1 reads MNHEY; CDR2 reads SVGAGI. The CDR3 here is CASRPGTVPGGELFF. The CDR3 DNA is TGTGCCAGCAGACCAGGGACTGTCCCGGGGGGGGAGCTGTTTTTT.

This clone was counted a few times. The rearrangement links TRBV15 to TRBJ1-4; D gene uncertain. Looked up from germline, CDR1 is LNHNV and CDR2 is YYDKDF (reference sequence). V lost 4 bases to trimming and J lost 0 bases, with 6 bases between them. The CDR3 sequence is 14 residues long. CDR3 DNA sequence: TGTGCCACCAGCATAGTTGCAACTAATGAAAAACTGTTTTTT. Translation: CATSIVATNEKLFF.

The chain joins TRBV2 to TRBJ2-2; possible D gene TRBD1, 5 bases. Trimming took off 4 bases at V and 5 bases at J, with 11 bases between the two ends. This CDR3 has 14 amino acids. The germline V gene has CDR1 SNHLY and CDR2 FYNNEI. CDR3 sequence: CASSGQPTTGELFF. DNA for the CDR3: TGTGCCAGCAGTGGACAGCCAACGACCGGGGAGCTGTTTTTT.

This chain connects TRBV11-2 to TRBJ1-2; 8 bases match TRBD1. Germline loops: CDR1 SGHAT, CDR2 FQNNGV. V dropped 4 bases and J dropped 8; count of bases not matched to a gene: 9. This CDR3 is built from 14 residues. The CDR3 nucleotides are TGTGCCAGCAGCTCTCCAGGGGGCGCGGGGGGCTACACCTTC. Translated, it gives CASSSPGGAGGYTF.

The chain uses TRBV5-5 and TRBJ1-3, with 7 bases identical to TRBD1. V shed 6 bases, J shed 8 bases, and the junction held 8 bases outside the gene matches. The CDR3 is 13 residues long. CDR1 SGHKS and CDR2 YYEKEE come from the germline V gene (reference sequence). The CDR3 sequence is CASNQGQGDTIYF. Here the CDR3 DNA reads TGTGCCAGCAACCAAGGCCAGGGGGACACCATATATTTT.

The V and J genes are TRBV27 and TRBJ1-2; D gene uncertain. This CDR3 comprises 15 residues. V lost 0 bases, J lost 4 bases, and 12 bases lay in between. Germline V lookup: CDR1 MNHEY, CDR2 SMNVEV (reference sequence). In nucleotides, the CDR3 is TGTGCCAGCAGTTTATCATCCAGAGGCGTCTATGGCTACACCTTC. Its protein is CASSLSSRGVYGYTF.

The chain combines TRBV20-1 with TRBJ1-1; D call uncertain. Germline values: CDR1 DFQATT, CDR2 SNEGSKA (reference sequence). V was shortened by 0 bases and J by 5 bases, with 4 bases between the two germline ends. The CDR3 is 11 residues long. The CDR3 nucleotides are TGCAGTGCTAGAGACGGGACTGAAGCTTTCTTT. This translates into CSARDGTEAFF.